Listed below are T cell receptor beta chains from one sample, sequenced in a study of T-cell reconstitution after alpha-beta-depleted transplantation in children. TCRdb processed the PCR reads anew with MiXCR; each CDR3 protein has one entry. The sample lists a few hundred thousand distinct CDR3 sequences, 10% to 15% occurring once. Here the sequenced sample was PBMCs, mostly from graft donor cells, taken 360 days after TCRalphabeta/CD19-depleted stem cell transplant. These receptors came from a male patient between 10 and 17 years old who had a stem cell transplant for acute myeloid leukemia, so the T cells may come from the graft donor. Both conserved end residues are part of each CDR3. A D gene is named only where the DNA matches it firmly. Size is stated for part of the rows, as once, few or many counts, or as a class when the clone is expanded.

j_call v_call d_call clone_size cdr3_aa cdr3_nt
TRBJ2-2 TRBV20-1 . few CSARNLASHRELFF TGCAGTGCTAGAAACCTAGCGAGCCACCGGGAGCTGTTTTTT
TRBJ2-1 TRBV28 . . CASTPPGLIFPGEQFF TGTGCCAGCACCCCCCCGGGACTTATTTTTCCTGGTGAGCAGTTCTTC
TRBJ2-1 TRBV20-1 TRBD2 many CSAPQRGPNYNEQFF TGCAGTGCTCCACAGCGGGGACCGAACTACAATGAGCAGTTCTTC
TRBJ2-7 TRBV20-1 . . CSAAGQTPDYEQYF TGCAGTGCGGCGGGACAAACCCCCGACTACGAGCAGTACTTC
TRBJ1-1 TRBV5-1 . many CASSFINTEAFF TGCGCCAGCAGCTTCATCAACACTGAAGCTTTCTTT
TRBJ2-1 TRBV10-3 . . CAIRAGSWDEQFF TGTGCCATCAGAGCGGGTTCGTGGGATGAGCAGTTCTTC
TRBJ2-3 TRBV20-1 . few CSAGGQTDTQYF TGCAGTGCAGGGGGGCAAACAGATACGCAGTATTTT
TRBJ2-2 TRBV12-3/TRBV12-4 TRBD1 few CASSLSLTGVGGELFF TGTGCCAGCAGTTTATCCTTGACAGGGGTGGGCGGGGAGCTGTTTTTT
TRBJ2-2 TRBV7-2 . . CASSLAGGSTGELFF TGTGCCAGCAGCTTAGCGGGAGGTAGCACCGGGGAGCTGTTTTTT
TRBJ2-7 TRBV12-3/TRBV12-4 . . CASSLDPGVAVYYEQYF TGTGCCAGCAGTTTAGATCCTGGGGTAGCGGTCTACTACGAGCAGTACTTC
TRBJ2-1 TRBV28 TRBD2 few CASSPGTRGFF TGTGCCAGCAGTCCTGGGACTAGGGGGTTCTTC
TRBJ1-2 TRBV20-1 . . CSATNTGIGYTF TGCAGTGCCACCAACACGGGTATTGGCTACACCTTC
TRBJ2-1 TRBV7-9 . . CASSDPRGAYNEQFF TGTGCCAGCAGCGACCCAAGAGGAGCCTACAATGAGCAGTTCTTC
TRBJ2-1 TRBV20-1 . . CSARGLELRVWNNEQFF TGCAGTGCTAGGGGCCTGGAGCTTAGGGTTTGGAACAATGAGCAGTTCTTC
TRBJ2-1 TRBV14 TRBD2 few CASSQDASGSYEQFF TGTGCCAGCAGCCAAGATGCTAGCGGGAGCTATGAGCAGTTCTTC
TRBJ2-7 TRBV3-1 . few CASSQNIMGRTYEQYF TGTGCCAGCAGTCAGAATATAATGGGCAGGACCTACGAGCAGTACTTC
TRBJ2-3 TRBV20-1 . many CSARDMGRSTDTQYF TGCAGTGCTAGAGATATGGGCCGTAGCACAGATACGCAGTATTTT
TRBJ2-3 TRBV20-1 TRBD2 few CSSTLPGLASSTDTQYF TGCAGTTCCACGCTTCCGGGACTAGCGAGTAGCACAGATACGCAGTATTTT
TRBJ2-7 TRBV7-2 TRBD2 . CASSISGTSGYEQYF TGTGCCAGCAGCATCAGCGGGACTAGCGGCTACGAGCAGTACTTC
TRBJ2-7 TRBV12-3/TRBV12-4 . few CASSLRHPPGAYEQYF TGTGCCAGCAGTTTACGGCACCCCCCCGGCGCCTACGAGCAGTACTTC
TRBJ2-7 TRBV28 . . CASRRLESYEQYF TGTGCCAGCAGAAGGCTAGAGTCGTACGAGCAGTACTTC
TRBJ2-3 TRBV7-3 TRBD2 many CASSPTTSGSDTQYF TGTGCCAGCAGCCCAACGACTAGCGGGTCAGATACGCAGTATTTT
TRBJ2-6 TRBV27 . . CASSLSPGQVYSGANVLTF TGTGCCAGCAGTTTATCCCCGGGGCAGGTCTACTCTGGGGCCAACGTCCTGACTTTC
TRBJ2-7 TRBV3-1 . . CASSNRGTLEQYF TGTGCCAGCAGCAACCGGGGAACCCTCGAGCAGTACTTC
TRBJ2-1 TRBV20-1 TRBD2 many CSASGTSGYNEQFF TGCAGTGCTAGTGGGACTAGCGGATACAATGAGCAGTTCTTC
TRBJ2-7 TRBV20-1 TRBD2 . CSASRLAGRSYEQYF TGCAGTGCTAGCCGGTTAGCGGGAAGGTCTTACGAGCAGTACTTC
TRBJ2-1 TRBV6-5 . many CASSTLLGRLSNEQFF TGTGCCAGCAGCACCCTCCTGGGACGACTGAGCAATGAGCAGTTCTTC
TRBJ1-5 TRBV6-5 . few CASSYKGIGGSNQPQHF TGTGCCAGCAGTTACAAGGGGATAGGGGGGAGCAATCAGCCCCAGCATTTT
TRBJ2-3 TRBV27 TRBD1 . CASRKDREVTDTQYF TGTGCCAGCAGGAAGGACAGGGAGGTCACAGATACGCAGTATTTT
TRBJ2-1 TRBV7-2 . few CASSLGGGVPYNEQFF TGTGCCAGCAGCTTAGGGGGCGGGGTGCCATACAATGAGCAGTTCTTC
TRBJ2-1 TRBV11-2 TRBD2 many CASSLGTGLAGADPYNEQFF TGTGCCAGCAGCTTAGGGACGGGACTAGCGGGAGCGGACCCTTACAATGAGCAGTTCTTC
TRBJ2-1 TRBV7-2 TRBD2 few CASAPAGGYNEQFF TGTGCCAGCGCTCCGGCGGGAGGATACAATGAGCAGTTCTTC
TRBJ2-5 TRBV29-1 . few CSVTGTPEGETQYF TGCAGCGTTACCGGGACCCCGGAGGGGGAGACCCAGTACTTC
TRBJ2-5 TRBV5-1 . . CASRDLGVPETQYF TGCGCCAGCAGAGACCTCGGTGTGCCGGAGACCCAGTACTTC
TRBJ1-2 TRBV24-1 . . CATSDPDRSNYGYTF TGTGCCACCAGTGATCCAGACAGGTCTAACTATGGCTACACCTTC
TRBJ2-1 TRBV6-2/TRBV6-3 TRBD2 . CASSRLAGGGQFF TGTGCCAGCAGTCGACTAGCGGGAGGAGGGCAGTTCTTC
TRBJ2-1 TRBV6-1 TRBD2 few CASRGSGGTYNEQFF TGTGCCAGCAGGGGGAGCGGGGGCACCTACAATGAGCAGTTCTTC
TRBJ2-7 TRBV20-1 . . CSADQGIDEQYF TGCAGTGCTGACCAGGGAATTGACGAGCAGTACTTC
TRBJ2-1 TRBV6-1 . few CASSPTGFPYNEQFF TGTGCCAGCAGCCCGACAGGCTTTCCCTACAATGAGCAGTTCTTC
TRBJ2-7 TRBV30 . . CAWSVSRQGSYEQYF TGTGCCTGGAGTGTATCACGTCAGGGGAGCTACGAGCAGTACTTC
TRBJ2-7 TRBV5-1 . many CASSLVRGYEQYF TGCGCCAGCAGCTTGGTACGGGGCTACGAGCAGTACTTC
TRBJ2-1 TRBV6-1 TRBD2 . CASSTGTSGWNEQFF TGTGCCAGCAGCACCGGGACTAGCGGGTGGAATGAGCAGTTCTTC
TRBJ2-3 TRBV5-1 TRBD2 . CASSTPRGVADTQYF TGCGCCAGCAGCACCCCTCGGGGGGTAGCAGATACGCAGTATTTT
TRBJ2-5 TRBV7-6 TRBD1 . CASSSNILDRVRQETQYF TGTGCCAGCAGCTCAAACATTCTGGACAGGGTTCGCCAAGAGACCCAGTACTTC
TRBJ2-5 TRBV7-9 TRBD2 . CASSPKPTSGSAQYF TGTGCCAGCAGCCCAAAGCCTACTAGCGGGAGCGCCCAGTACTTC
TRBJ2-1 TRBV7-9 . few CASSLTTGLLFYNEQFF TGTGCCAGCAGCTTGACAACGGGACTCCTATTCTACAATGAGCAGTTCTTC
TRBJ1-4 TRBV7-2 . once CASSLPPWGGYNEKLFF TGTGCCAGCAGCTTACCCCCTTGGGGAGGGTACAATGAAAAACTGTTTTTT
TRBJ1-2 TRBV3-1 . few CASSLRQFYGYTF TGTGCCAGCAGCCTACGACAGTTCTATGGCTACACCTTC
TRBJ2-5 TRBV12-3/TRBV12-4 TRBD1 . CASCDRGQETQYF TGTGCCAGCTGCGACAGGGGGCAGGAGACCCAGTACTTC
TRBJ2-3 TRBV4-3 . . CASSQDDSNTDTQYF TGCGCCAGCAGCCAAGATGACTCAAACACAGATACGCAGTATTTT
TRBJ2-3 TRBV2 . . CASSDDFRTDTQYF TGTGCCAGCAGTGATGACTTTCGCACAGATACGCAGTATTTT
TRBJ2-7 TRBV11-2 . many CASSLVQGLSYEQYF TGTGCCAGCAGCTTAGTACAGGGACTTTCCTACGAGCAGTACTTC
TRBJ2-3 TRBV29-1 . many CSVGGSVDTQYF TGCAGCGTTGGTGGATCCGTAGATACGCAGTATTTT
TRBJ2-3 TRBV20-1 TRBD2 few CSASSLLRTSGSAPTDTQYF TGCAGTGCTAGCTCCCTCTTGAGGACTAGCGGGAGTGCCCCCACAGATACGCAGTATTTT
TRBJ2-2 TRBV6-1 TRBD2 few CASTYPGLAGGWTGELFF TGTGCCAGCACCTATCCGGGACTAGCGGGAGGGTGGACCGGGGAGCTGTTTTTT
TRBJ2-7 TRBV20-1 . few CSARGGQGNSYEQYF TGCAGTGCTAGAGGCGGTCAGGGGAACTCCTACGAGCAGTACTTC
TRBJ2-2 TRBV11-2 TRBD1 few CASSTDRVWEFGELFF TGTGCCAGCAGCACCGACAGGGTCTGGGAGTTCGGGGAGCTGTTTTTT